This TCR beta chain was captured in a study of blood T cell repertoires in COVID-19. CDR3 length: 15 amino acids. Trimming took 2 bases from V and 5 from J, leaving 15 bases between them. Germline CDR1 is LNHDA and CDR2 is SQIVND (reference sequence). As processed by the authors: Reference gene primer amplification in the assay estimated nucleated cell counts. The table came from immunoSEQ multiplex PCR; TCRdb's copy has only in-frame clones and leaves some out. The V and J calls and the clone size are those of that table, but D and trimming were determined from the DNA. The sample includes more than 350,000 clones, around nine tenths of them seen just once. Donors of Cohort 3 who recovered were those that had two negative PCRs, clearance, or symptom resolution.

This clonotype was sampled from a woman between 50 and 59 years old who had recovered from COVID-19. V usage is TRBV19 and J usage is TRBJ1-2; maybe TRBD1 (6 bases). The sequenced sample consisted of PBMCs or T cells enriched from blood (not recorded which). CDR3 sequence (DNA): TGTGCCAGTAGTATATCCCGGCAGGGGAGTTATGGCTACACCTTC. Translation: CASSISRQGSYGYTF.